This entry lists 20 T cell receptor beta chains sequenced from one sample in a study of CD8 T cells in ankylosing spondylitis. Using its own MiXCR run on the 5' RACE reads, TCRdb lists one record per CDR3 protein. The sample lists more than 500,000 distinct CDR3 sequences, less than 6% seen once, with 3.5% in the top ten. Study observations and caveats: Within ankylosing spondylitis blood, a TCR beta motif made up of roughly eight highly homologous variants appeared to be characteristic.

What these receptors recognize is not known. Specimen: blood, either unsorted or a sorted T cell fraction (not recorded which). These receptors came from a male donor with ankylosing spondylitis.

At least ten counts were recorded for this clonotype. The chain has TRBV5-1 and TRBJ2-2; D remains ambiguous. CDR1 is SGHRS, CDR2 YFSETQ, per germline. This CDR3 has 13 amino acids. Trimming left V 6 bases short and J 5 bases short, with 11 bases between. The CDR3 spells CASTNLGTGELFF. In DNA, the CDR3 is TGCGCCAGCACCAACTTAGGAACCGGGGAGCTGTTTTTT.

In its sample, this clonotype was seen many times. The genes are TRBV28 and TRBJ2-7; weak D call: TRBD1 (6 bases). This CDR3 spans 16 amino acids. Trimming shortened V by 5 bases and J by 2 bases, and 19 bases separated the two germline ends. Germline values: CDR1 MDHEN, CDR2 SYDVKM. The CDR3 nucleotides are TGTGCCAGCAGTCCCTTCGACAGGAGGAAAACCTACGAGCAGTACTTC. Protein product: CASSPFDRRKTYEQYF.

This clonotype was counted at least ten times. The rearrangement joins TRBV4-3 to TRBJ1-5; D ambiguous. Trimming cost V 4 bases and J 4 bases, with 11 bases left between them. CDR3 size: 14 residues. The V gene's germline CDR1 is LGHNA and CDR2 YSLEER. CDR3: CASSRGRGNQPQHF. The DNA for the CDR3 is TGCGCCAGCAGCCGTGGTCGGGGAAATCAGCCCCAGCATTTT.

This clonotype was recorded many times. The gene calls are TRBV5-1 and TRBJ1-1, with D unclear. V was shortened by 2 bases and J by 5 bases, with 16 bases between the two germline ends. CDR3 length: 15 residues. Germline V gives CDR1 SGHRS, CDR2 YFSETQ. CDR3 nucleotides: TGCGCCAGCAGCTTAGCAATCGGGGTTGGAACTGAAGCTTTCTTT. Amino acids: CASSLAIGVGTEAFF.

This clonotype has a count of ten or more. The rearrangement links TRBV29-1 to TRBJ2-1, with 8 bases matching TRBD2. This CDR3 comprises 16 residues. V lost 5 bases and J lost 1; bases outside the gene matches: 10. CDR1 and CDR2 (germline): SQVTM, ANQGSEA. CDR3 sequence reads: CSVLESGGESYNEQFF. Here the CDR3 DNA reads TGCAGCGTTTTGGAAAGCGGGGGAGAATCCTACAATGAGCAGTTCTTC.

This clonotype was seen many times. V is TRBV29-1 and J is TRBJ1-1, with unresolved D. The V end lost 6 bases, the J end lost 0 bases, and 11 bases lay between the germline ends. This CDR3 has 13 amino acids. CDR1 is SQVTM, CDR2 ANQGSEA, per germline. The CDR3 bases are TGCAGCGTCAGCCCGGGGATGAACACTGAAGCTTTCTTT. Its translation: CSVSPGMNTEAFF.

There are many counts of this clonotype. This chain connects TRBV7-2 to TRBJ1-6; D gene uncertain. Germline V lookup: CDR1 SGHTA, CDR2 FQGNSA. The CDR3 length is 17 residues. The ends were cut back, 1 base at V and 4 bases at J, with 14 bases in the middle. In nucleotides, the CDR3 is TGTGCCAGCAGCTTAGTCCCTCCGGGGTCATATAATTCACCCCTCCACTTT. Translation gives CASSLVPPGSYNSPLHF.

This clonotype was recorded many times. V is TRBV24-1 and J is TRBJ2-1; TRBD1 matches 7 bases. The ends lost 2 bases at V and 8 bases at J; junction bases unmatched: 5. This CDR3 region has 14 residues. Germline CDR1 reads KGHDR; CDR2 reads SFDVKD. The CDR3 spells CATSDYRGSDEQFF. For the CDR3, the DNA is TGTGCCACCAGTGATTACAGGGGCAGCGATGAGCAGTTCTTC.

The sample holds many counts of this clonotype. The chain recombines TRBV7-9 with TRBJ2-7; TRBD1 matches at 11 bases. With V trimmed by 4 bases and J by 1 base, 6 bases remained unmatched. This CDR3 comprises 16 residues. CDR1 is SEHNR and CDR2 is FQNEAQ in the germline V gene (reference sequence). For the CDR3, the DNA is TGTGCCAGCAGCTCAACGGGACAGGGGGATTCCTACGAGCAGTACTTC. Its protein is CASSSTGQGDSYEQYF.

This clonotype was picked up many times. The CDR3 loop reads CASSLASGQFNTEAFF. The CDR3 DNA reads as TGCGCCAGCAGCCTGGCTAGCGGACAGTTTAACACTGAAGCTTTCTTT. V and J are TRBV4-3 and TRBJ1-1, with a weak D call TRBD1 (6 bases). CDR3 length equals 16 residues. The V end lost 4 bases, the J end lost 2 bases, and 17 bases lay between the germline ends. The germline CDR1 and CDR2 sequences are LGHNA and YSLEER.

This clonotype was seen ten or more times. The rearrangement links TRBV11-1 to TRBJ1-3; no clear D. V shed 5 bases and J shed 0 bases, with 20 bases lying between them. Per the germline V gene, CDR1 is SGHAT and CDR2 is FQDESV (reference sequence). The CDR3 totals 18 residues. The CDR3 sequence is CASSPGWQHLNSGNTIYF. DNA of the CDR3: TGTGCCAGCAGCCCTGGTTGGCAGCACCTCAACTCTGGAAACACCATATATTTT.

This clonotype was seen a handful of times. The chain has TRBV5-1 and TRBJ2-3; TRBD1 agrees at 9 bases. The CDR3 has 15 residues. Germline-derived CDR1 and CDR2 are SGHRS and YFSETQ. V dropped 0 bases and J dropped 3; count of bases not matched to a gene: 2. The CDR3 reads CASSLDRGRTDTQYF. CDR3 in DNA: TGCGCCAGCAGCTTGGACAGGGGGCGGACAGATACGCAGTATTTT.

This clonotype was seen only a few times. This chain joins TRBV5-1 and TRBJ2-5, with D hard to call. The germline V and J ends were trimmed by 4 bases and 0 bases, with 16 bases remaining between them. In germline, CDR1 is SGHRS, CDR2 YFSETQ. The CDR3 consists of 16 residues. The CDR3 DNA is TGCGCCAGCAGCGTTGGCGAAAACTTGTACCAAGAGACCCAGTACTTC. This codes for CASSVGENLYQETQYF.

The rearrangement joins TRBV19 to TRBJ1-5; unclear D gene. Trimming stripped 3 bases from V and 0 bases from J, with 6 bases between. The CDR3 runs 14 residues. The germline gives CDR1 LNHDA, CDR2 SQIVND (reference sequence). CDR3 sequence reads: CASSIRDSNQPQHF. The CDR3 bases are TGTGCCAGTAGTATTAGGGATAGCAATCAGCCCCAGCATTTT. Supplemented by reference TRBV19 and TRBJ1-5, the full variable domain reads DGGITQSPKYLFRKEGQNVTLSCEQNLNHDAMYWYRQDPGQGLRLIYYSQIVNDFQKGDIAEGYSVSREKKESFPLTVTSAQKNPTAFYLCASSIRDSNQPQHFGDGTRLSIL.

Only a few counts were recorded for this clonotype. This sequence joins TRBV7-2 and TRBJ1-5; D not certain. Trimming took 2 bases from V and 7 from J, leaving 12 bases between them. The CDR3 runs 14 residues. Germline CDR1 reads SGHTA; CDR2 reads FQGNSA. The chain's CDR3 is CASSLKGADQPQHF. The CDR3 bases are TGTGCCAGCAGCTTAAAAGGAGCCGACCAGCCCCAGCATTTT.

This clonotype occurred many times. The genes are TRBV15 and TRBJ2-1; possible D gene TRBD2, 5 bases. V gave up 5 bases and J gave up 10 bases, with 18 bases separating them. Germline V gene data show CDR1 as LNHNV and CDR2 as YYDKDF (reference sequence). The CDR3 runs to 14 residues. CDR3 DNA sequence: TGTGCCACCAGCGATTCTATCGGGGTTGGGGAGCAGTTCTTC. It is translated as CATSDSIGVGEQFF.

This clonotype was counted many times. This chain links TRBV4-2 with TRBJ1-2; D remains ambiguous. Trimming removed 0 bases at V and 5 bases at J, with 7 bases between. The CDR3 totals 13 residues. CDR1 is LGHNA, CDR2 YNFKEQ, per germline. In DNA, the CDR3 is TGTGCCAGCAGCCAAGAGATCGATTATGGCTACACCTTC. It is translated as CASSQEIDYGYTF.

This clonotype was recorded a few times. The gene calls are TRBV7-3 and TRBJ2-3, with 10 bases aligning to TRBD2. Germline loops: CDR1 SGHTA, CDR2 FQGTGA. Trimming took 1 base from V and 1 from J; bases not matched to a gene: 8. The CDR3 length is 18 residues. Here the CDR3 reads CASSLSPASGGGTDTQYF. The CDR3 nucleotides are TGTGCCAGCAGCTTAAGCCCCGCTAGCGGGGGAGGCACAGATACGCAGTATTTT.

This clonotype was detected many times. The chain combines TRBV6-5 with TRBJ1-1; D unclear. The V gene's germline CDR1 is MNHEY and CDR2 SVGAGI. V dropped 3 bases and J dropped 0 bases, with 11 bases sitting between them. The CDR3 has 15 amino acids. This CDR3 reads CASSYALTMNTEAFF. The CDR3 DNA sequence: TGTGCCAGCAGTTATGCCCTGACGATGAACACTGAAGCTTTCTTT.

This clonotype appeared many times. The V gene is TRBV10-3, the J gene TRBJ1-5, with a possible D match to TRBD1 (5 bases). CDR3 length equals 14 residues. V was cut by 2 bases and J by 5 bases, with 10 bases left in between. Germline loops: CDR1 ENHRY, CDR2 SYGVKD. CDR3 bases: TGTGCCATCAGTGAGGATAGGGACTATCAGCCCCAGCATTTT. Residues: CAISEDRDYQPQHF.